The 32 T cell receptor beta chains below all came from one sample that was sequenced in a study of blood T cell repertoires in COVID-19. TCRdb's table, derived via immunoSEQ multiplex PCR, lists solely in-frame clones and lacks some. The table lists a few hundred thousand clones, 86% of them singletons. Sequences were obtained from peripheral blood. The receptors were gathered from a woman in her sixties with COVID-19, enrolled during active disease.

This clone was counted once. The J gene is TRBJ2-2, the V gene TRBV5-1; 12 bases align to TRBD2. The V gene's germline CDR1 is SGHRS and CDR2 YFSETQ. CDR3 size: 18 residues. V dropped 0 bases and J dropped 4; count of bases not matched to a gene: 7. The CDR3 loop reads CASSLASGGAVSTGELFF. As DNA, the CDR3 is TGCGCCAGCAGCTTGGCTAGCGGGGGGGCCGTAAGCACCGGGGAGCTGTTTTTT.

This clone was seen a few times. The rearrangement links TRBV6-5 to TRBJ1-2; 8 positions agree with TRBD1. V dropped 2 bases and J dropped 9; count of bases not matched to a gene: 5. Germline CDR1 reads MNHEY; CDR2 reads SVGAGI. There are 13 residues in the CDR3. CDR3: CASSYQGAVRYTF. The DNA of the CDR3 is TGTGCCAGCAGTTACCAGGGGGCGGTTCGCTACACCTTC.

As regards this clone: The sample has other DNA sequences that encode this CDR3 too. The chain joins TRBV9 to TRBJ1-2, with D tentatively TRBD1 (6 bases). Germline V gene lookup returns CDR1 SGDLS and CDR2 YYNGEE. The CDR3 is made up of 14 amino acids. Trimming took off 0 bases at V and 8 bases at J, with 14 bases between the two ends. CDR3 bases: TGTGCCAGCAGCGTAGTAACAGGGTCGGGCGGCTACACCTTC. Its protein product is CASSVVTGSGGYTF.

The chain combines TRBV5-1 with TRBJ1-2; D gene ambiguous. V lost 0 bases and J lost 0, with 6 bases in between. Looked up from germline, CDR1 is SGHRS and CDR2 is YFSETQ. CDR3 length: 14 amino acids. CDR3 in DNA: TGCGCCAGCAGCTTGGCTACGGCTAACTATGGCTACACCTTC. Its translation: CASSLATANYGYTF.

The chain joins TRBV7-2 to TRBJ1-5; 8 bases map to TRBD1. Per germline, CDR1 SGHTA and CDR2 FQGNSA. CDR3 length: 13 amino acids. V lost 5 bases to trimming and J lost 9 bases; unmatched junction nucleotides: 6. CDR3 sequence: CASSQKQGGPQHF. In DNA form, the CDR3 reads TGTGCCAGCAGCCAAAAACAGGGGGGGCCCCAGCATTTT.

This clone was picked up a small number of times. The rearrangement joins TRBV10-3 to TRBJ2-1; TRBD1 aligns across 9 bases. Germline assignment: CDR1 ENHRY and CDR2 SYGVKD. V lost 4 bases, J lost 6 bases, and 4 bases stayed unmatched. The CDR3 spans 14 residues. CDR3 DNA: TGTGCCATCAGTGGGGGACAGGGAGGCAATGAGCAGTTCTTC. This translates into CAISGGQGGNEQFF.

The chain couples TRBV30 to TRBJ2-2, with D maybe TRBD2 (6 bases). The CDR3 loop spans 14 amino acids. V lost 5 bases and J lost 4, with 14 bases in between. The germline V gene encodes CDR1 GTSNPN and CDR2 SVGIG (reference sequence). DNA of the CDR3: TGTGCCTGGGGGGCGGGGATCGGCACCGGGGAGCTGTTTTTT. Encoded protein: CAWGAGIGTGELFF. The full variable domain, its missing parts supplied by reference TRBV30 and TRBJ2-2, is SQTIHQWPATLVQPVGSPLSLECTVEGTSNPNLYWYRQAAGRGLQLLFYSVGIGQISSEVPQNLSASRPQDRQFILSSKKLLLSDSGFYLCAWGAGIGTGELFFGEGSRLTVL.

This chain links TRBV4-1 with TRBJ2-7; no firm D call. The V gene's germline CDR1 is MGHRA and CDR2 YSYEKL. The CDR3 is 14 residues long. The V gene lost 2 bases and the J gene lost 1 base, with 9 bases spanning the gap. This chain's CDR3 is CASSQTGTSYEQYF. The DNA of the CDR3 is TGCGCCAGCAGCCAAACGGGTACGTCCTACGAGCAGTACTTC.

This sequence joins TRBV5-1 and TRBJ1-1; no clear D gene. CDR3 length: 16 amino acids. CDR1 is SGHRS, CDR2 YFSETQ, per germline. V was cut by 0 bases and J by 0 bases, with 12 bases left in between. The CDR3 spells CASSLAGYHMNTEAFF. CDR3 bases: TGCGCCAGCAGCTTGGCCGGGTACCATATGAACACTGAAGCTTTCTTT. Full variable domain (missing parts from reference TRBV5-1 and TRBJ1-1): KAGVTQTPRYLIKTRGQQVTLSCSPISGHRSVSWYQQTPGQGLQFLFEYFSETQRNKGNFPGRFSGRQFSNSRSEMNVSTLELGDSALYLCASSLAGYHMNTEAFFGQGTRLTVV.

This chain links TRBV6-4 with TRBJ1-6, with 10 bases matching TRBD1. CDR3 length: 13 amino acids. Trimming took 6 bases from V and 8 from J; bases not matched to a gene: 1. Germline CDR1 and CDR2: MRHNA and SNTAGT. The CDR3 DNA reads TGTGCCAGCAGCGGGACAGGGGATTCACCCCTCCACTTT. This gives the protein CASSGTGDSPLHF.

V gene TRBV11-2 combines with J gene TRBJ1-1; possible D gene TRBD1, 5 bases. The CDR3 length is 13 residues. Trimming shortened V by 7 bases and J by 2 bases, and 11 bases separated the two germline ends. Germline V gene sequence: CDR1 SGHAT, CDR2 FQNNGV. CDR3 amino acids: CASTTQGNTEAFF. The CDR3 DNA follows: TGTGCCAGCACCACCCAGGGTAACACTGAAGCTTTCTTT.

The J gene is TRBJ1-2, the V gene TRBV6-5, with 8 bases lining up with TRBD1. Trimming at V came to 6 bases and at J to 11 bases, leaving 11 bases not matched to a gene. CDR1 MNHEY and CDR2 SVGAGI come from the germline V gene. The CDR3 sequence is 13 residues long. In DNA, the CDR3 is TGTGCCAGCAGATTGGACAGGGTCCTGGGGTACACCTTC. This sequence encodes CASRLDRVLGYTF.

The rearrangement uses TRBV12-3 or TRBV12-4 and TRBJ2-3, with D perhaps TRBD1 (6 bases). Trimming shortened V by 5 bases and J by 6 bases, and 12 bases separated the two germline ends. This CDR3 spans 13 amino acids. The CDR3 DNA reads as TGTGCCAGCAGTGGGGGCTGGTCGGATACGCAGTATTTT. Amino acid sequence: CASSGGWSDTQYF.

The chain uses TRBV3-1 (or the pseudogene TRBV3-2) and TRBJ2-7; D is unclear. Trimming removed 0 bases at V and 2 bases at J, with 2 bases between. Germline lookup yields CDR1 LGHDT and CDR2 YNNKEL (reference sequence). This CDR3 has 12 amino acids. The CDR3 region has the DNA TGTGCCAGCAGCCAAGACACCTACGAGCAGTACTTC. This codes for CASSQDTYEQYF.

The rearrangement links TRBV5-1 to TRBJ2-1; D unclear. CDR3 size: 18 residues. Germline loops: CDR1 SGHRS, CDR2 YFSETQ. V was clipped by 0 bases and J by 4 bases, with 20 bases between them. The chain's CDR3 is CASSLVEASAVLYNEQFF. The CDR3 coding sequence is TGCGCCAGCAGCTTGGTAGAGGCTTCGGCAGTACTATACAATGAGCAGTTCTTC. Drawing the rest from reference TRBV5-1 and TRBJ2-1, the complete variable domain is KAGVTQTPRYLIKTRGQQVTLSCSPISGHRSVSWYQQTPGQGLQFLFEYFSETQRNKGNFPGRFSGRQFSNSRSEMNVSTLELGDSALYLCASSLVEASAVLYNEQFFGPGTRLTVL.

The J gene is TRBJ1-6, the V gene TRBV25-1; no definite D call. Germline assignment: CDR1 MGHDK and CDR2 SYGVNS. Trimming took 6 bases from V and 0 from J, leaving 15 bases between them. This CDR3 has 17 amino acids. This CDR3 is CASRAGVISSYNSPLHF. CDR3 sequence (DNA): TGTGCCAGCAGGGCCGGGGTTATAAGCTCCTATAATTCACCCCTCCACTTT. Together with reference TRBV25-1 and TRBJ1-6, the CDR3 gives the full variable domain: EADIYQTPRYLVIGTGKKITLECSQTMGHDKMYWYQQDPGMELHLIHYSYGVNSTEKGDLSSESTVSRIRTEHFPLTLESARPSHTSQYLCASRAGVISSYNSPLHFGNGTRLTVT.

This clone showed up just once. The rearrangement uses TRBV10-2 and TRBJ1-5, with D perhaps TRBD1 (6 bases). Germline V lookup: CDR1 WSHSY, CDR2 SAAADI. The CDR3 covers 18 residues. Trimming left V 6 bases short and J 0 bases short, with 21 bases between. CDR3 protein: CASRGGGLDLNSNQPQHF. Written as DNA, the CDR3 is TGCGCCAGCAGGGGCGGGGGGCTAGACCTAAATAGCAATCAGCCCCAGCATTTT.

The chain combines TRBV6-5 with TRBJ1-3; 7 bases are a match to TRBD1. With V trimmed by 2 bases and J by 4 bases, 5 bases remained unmatched. The length of the CDR3 is 15 residues. Per the germline V gene, CDR1 is MNHEY and CDR2 is SVGAGI. The CDR3 region is CASSYIQGYGNTIYF. CDR3 bases: TGTGCCAGCAGTTACATACAGGGGTACGGAAACACCATATATTTT.

The chain employs TRBV7-6 and TRBJ2-1; 13 bases align to TRBD2. V lost 1 base, J lost 7 bases, and 7 bases stayed unmatched. The CDR3 runs 17 residues. Germline CDR1 SGHVS, CDR2 FNYEAQ. The CDR3 region has the DNA TGTGCCAGCAGCTTAGGACTAGCGGGGGGACCTCCGAATGAGCAGTTCTTC. This gives the protein CASSLGLAGGPPNEQFF.

V usage is TRBV7-3 and J usage is TRBJ2-3; 10 nucleotides align to TRBD2. The germline V gene encodes CDR1 SGHTA and CDR2 FQGTGA. Unmatched junction bases numbered 6, after V lost 2 bases and J lost 4 bases. The CDR3 length is 16 residues. CDR3 in DNA: TGTGCCAGCAGCTTACTAGCGGGGGCCGGCGCAGATACGCAGTATTTT. It is translated as CASSLLAGAGADTQYF.

The chain joins TRBV4-1 to TRBJ2-7; tentatively, D is TRBD1 (6 bases). V lost 5 bases to trimming and J lost 3 bases, with 8 bases between them. The CDR3 length is 12 residues. Germline V lookup: CDR1 MGHRA, CDR2 YSYEKL. This chain's CDR3 is CASSYRVYEQYF. The CDR3 nucleotides are TGCGCCAGCAGCTACAGGGTCTACGAGCAGTACTTC.

The genes are TRBV29-1 and TRBJ2-3; TRBD2 aligns across 10 bases. V shed 4 bases and J 5 bases; nucleotides not matched to a gene: 6. CDR1 and CDR2 (germline): SQVTM, ANQGSEA. CDR3 size: 14 residues. The CDR3 DNA is TGCAGCGTTGCCGGGACTAGCGAGGAAGATACGCAGTATTTT. Its protein product is CSVAGTSEEDTQYF.

The V call is TRBV2, the J call TRBJ2-2; unclear D gene. The CDR3 is 13 amino acids. V was clipped by 5 bases and J by 5 bases, with 9 bases between them. Per germline, CDR1 SNHLY and CDR2 FYNNEI. The DNA of the CDR3 is TGTGCCAGCAGTATATCCTTTACCGGGGAGCTGTTTTTT. As protein: CASSISFTGELFF.

This clone is a singleton in its sample. The V gene is TRBV18, the J gene TRBJ2-5; 9 bases are a match to TRBD2. V was pared by 2 bases and J by 1 base, with 2 bases of the junction left unmatched. Per the germline V gene, CDR1 is KGHSH and CDR2 is LQKENI. CDR3 length: 15 residues. The chain's CDR3 is CASSPRAGGQETQYF. In nucleotides, the CDR3 is TGTGCCAGCTCACCAAGAGCGGGGGGCCAAGAGACCCAGTACTTC.

The chain joins TRBV2 to TRBJ2-5; no clear D. Germline CDR1 reads SNHLY; CDR2 reads FYNNEI. Trimming left V 4 bases short and J 2 bases short, with 8 bases between. CDR3 length equals 13 residues. CDR3: CASSGDSQETQYF. Written as DNA, the CDR3 is TGTGCCAGCAGTGGCGACTCGCAAGAGACCCAGTACTTC.

This rearrangement joins TRBV11-3 to TRBJ2-5, with D perhaps TRBD1 (6 bases). This CDR3 has 15 amino acids. Looked up from germline, CDR1 is SGHNT and CDR2 is YENEEA. With 6 bases removed from V and 2 bases from J, the gap between germline ends came to 16 bases. The CDR3 loop reads CASSGWGHLQETQYF. Here the CDR3 DNA reads TGTGCCAGCAGTGGTTGGGGGCACCTACAAGAGACCCAGTACTTC.

V is TRBV10-2 and J is TRBJ2-7; TRBD1 matches 9 bases. V dropped 8 bases and J dropped 7; count of bases not matched to a gene: 18. Germline CDR1 WSHSY, CDR2 SAAADI. CDR3 length: 16 amino acids. CDR3: CASGGDREVMLGEQYF. CDR3 nucleotide sequence: TGCGCCAGCGGAGGGGACAGGGAGGTTATGCTGGGAGAGCAGTACTTC.

CDR3 bases: TGTGCCAGCAGCGTATATCCCCAGGGCCTCTACGAGCAGTACTTC. It specifies CASSVYPQGLYEQYF. This sequence joins TRBV9 and TRBJ2-7; tentatively, D is TRBD1 (5 bases). This CDR3 comprises 15 residues. The V and J ends lost 1 base and 3 bases respectively, with 14 bases between them. Germline lookup yields CDR1 SGDLS and CDR2 YYNGEE.

The gene calls are TRBV10-3 and TRBJ2-1, with D maybe TRBD1 (7 bases). The CDR3 runs to 14 residues. Between the trimmed V and J ends, which lost 11 bases and 6 bases, there was a span of 20 bases. Germline assignment: CDR1 ENHRY and CDR2 SYGVKD. DNA for the CDR3: TGTGCCGCCGACAGGGTTGGGGGGCGCAATGAGCAGTTCTTC. It translates to CAADRVGGRNEQFF.

The chain combines TRBV5-1 with TRBJ1-1; 10 bases line up with TRBD1. V was pared by 2 bases and J by 1 base, with 2 bases of the junction left unmatched. The CDR3 is made up of 15 amino acids. Germline V gives CDR1 SGHRS, CDR2 YFSETQ. The CDR3 nucleotides are TGCGCCAGCAGCTTCCGGACAGGGGGGAACACTGAAGCTTTCTTT. It encodes CASSFRTGGNTEAFF.

The chain joins TRBV6-2 or TRBV6-3 to TRBJ2-4; TRBD2 matches 7 bases. Germline lookup yields CDR1 MNHEY and CDR2 SVGEGT. V trimming: 7 bases; J trimming: 3 bases; junction bases outside the gene matches: 9. The CDR3 runs 15 residues. CDR3 residues: CASIPGGFRKNIQYF. The CDR3 bases are TGTGCCAGCATCCCCGGGGGGTTTCGCAAAAACATTCAGTACTTC.

The chain links TRBV6-6 to TRBJ1-5, with TRBD1 matching over 7 bases. After removal of 6 bases from V and 7 bases from J, the junction contained 12 bases not matched to a gene. This CDR3 has 15 residues. Germline V gives CDR1 MNHNY, CDR2 SVGAGI (reference sequence). The CDR3, as DNA: TGTGCCAGCAGGAAAGACAGGGAAGGCGACCAGCCCCAGCATTTT. It specifies CASRKDREGDQPQHF.